One sample yielded the 15 T cell receptor beta chains listed below, sequenced in a study of blood T cells in healthy people across ages. Next came a second PCR, run for roughly 6 to 11 cycles, which used a sample-barcoded 5' primer along with a J-beta primer mix. TCRdb re-called the 5' RACE reads with MiXCR, one entry per CDR3 protein. The profile covers more than 500,000 distinct CDR3 sequences, with 27% appearing a single time and under 4.5% taken by the ten largest. The same data also went into a second study, on T cells of mothers and their children.

Sequencing was carried out using blood. These receptors all come from a boy between 2 and 10 years old in good health.

CDR3 DNA: TGCAGTGCTACCACTAGCGGGGGGAGAAGAGATACGCAGTATTTT. Translated: CSATTSGGRRDTQYF. The rearrangement uses TRBV20-1 and TRBJ2-3; 12 nucleotides agree with TRBD2. Germline CDR1 is DFQATT and CDR2 is SNEGSKA (reference sequence). The ends lost 4 bases at V and 5 bases at J; junction bases unmatched: 7. The CDR3 loop spans 15 amino acids.

The chain recombines TRBV5-6 with TRBJ2-1, with 7 bases lining up with TRBD2. V dropped 3 bases and J dropped 0; count of bases not matched to a gene: 3. The germline CDR1 and CDR2 sequences are SGHDT and YYEEEE. There are 15 residues in the CDR3. CDR3 protein: CASSSLASSYNEQFF. The CDR3 bases are TGTGCCAGCAGCTCACTAGCGAGCTCCTACAATGAGCAGTTCTTC.

This clonotype has more than one count but fewer than ten. The V call is TRBV12-3 or TRBV12-4, the J call TRBJ2-2; 7 bases are a match to TRBD2. This CDR3 region has 13 residues. V trimming: 8 bases; J trimming: 6 bases; junction bases outside the gene matches: 6. The CDR3 protein is CASGRDRPGELFF. The DNA of the CDR3 is TGTGCCAGCGGGAGGGACCGCCCCGGGGAGCTGTTTTTT.

The chain links TRBV6-5 to TRBJ1-2; possible D gene TRBD1, 5 bases. This CDR3 has 12 amino acids. V lost 0 bases and J 8 bases, leaving 7 bases between the germline ends. CDR1 is MNHEY and CDR2 is SVGAGI in the germline V gene. This CDR3 reads CASSYSGVGYTF. The CDR3 region has the DNA TGTGCCAGCAGTTACTCGGGGGTCGGCTACACCTTC.

Worth noting for this clonotype: This could be a read error, since a much larger clone is one nucleotide away. The chain joins TRBV7-2 to TRBJ2-7; 9 bases align to TRBD2. With 1 base clipped from V and 2 bases from J, the junction kept 3 bases outside the gene matches. The CDR3 is 15 amino acids. The germline CDR1 and CDR2 sequences are SGHTA and FQGNSA. This CDR3 reads CASSLGASGAYEQYF. The CDR3 DNA reads TGTGCCAGCAGCTTAGGGGCTAGCGGGGCCTACGAGCAGTACTTC.

The V call is TRBV20-1, the J call TRBJ2-1, with D possibly being TRBD1 (6 bases). CDR1 and CDR2 (germline): DFQATT, SNEGSKA (reference sequence). Trimming shortened V by 3 bases and J by 4 bases, and 13 bases separated the two germline ends. This CDR3 region has 14 residues. DNA of the CDR3: TGCAGTGCTAGCTTACGGGACACATACAATGAGCAGTTCTTC. Protein: CSASLRDTYNEQFF.

The V call is TRBV11-2, the J call TRBJ2-5; tentative D call: TRBD1 (6 bases). Trimming left V 3 bases short and J 3 bases short, with 14 bases between. Germline loops: CDR1 SGHAT, CDR2 FQNNGV. The CDR3 totals 15 residues. The CDR3 is CASSFTQGPKETQYF. The CDR3 nucleotides are TGTGCCAGCAGCTTCACTCAGGGGCCCAAAGAGACCCAGTACTTC. The full variable domain, in which reference TRBV11-2 and TRBJ2-5 provide the parts outside the CDR3, is EAGVAQSPRYKIIEKRQSVAFWCNPISGHATLYWYQQILGQGPKLLIQFQNNGVVDDSQLPKDRFSAERLKGVDSTLKIQPAKLEDSAVYLCASSFTQGPKETQYFGPGTRLLVL.

V usage is TRBV12-3 or TRBV12-4 and J usage is TRBJ2-3; 8 nucleotides match TRBD1. V dropped 4 bases and J dropped 3; count of bases not matched to a gene: 9. The CDR3 is made up of 16 amino acids. The CDR3 nucleotides read TGTGCCAGCAGTTCCATAGGGACAGGCGGGACAGATACGCAGTATTTT. This encodes CASSSIGTGGTDTQYF.

The rearrangement links TRBV2 to TRBJ2-7, with D unclear. Per germline, CDR1 SNHLY and CDR2 FYNNEI. Trimming took 1 base from V and 6 from J, leaving 10 bases between them. This CDR3 has 13 amino acids. Here the CDR3 reads CASSEVDVSEQYF. The DNA of the CDR3 is TGTGCCAGCAGTGAAGTTGACGTGAGCGAGCAGTACTTC.

The rearrangement uses TRBV19 and TRBJ2-3, with D unclear. CDR3 size: 13 residues. Looked up from germline, CDR1 is LNHDA and CDR2 is SQIVND (reference sequence). V was clipped by 6 bases and J by 1 base, with 8 bases between them. CDR3 sequence: CASSLLGTDTQYF. Written as DNA, the CDR3 is TGTGCCAGTAGCCTGCTCGGCACAGATACGCAGTATTTT. The complete variable domain, with remaining parts taken from reference TRBV19 and TRBJ2-3, reads DGGITQSPKYLFRKEGQNVTLSCEQNLNHDAMYWYRQDPGQGLRLIYYSQIVNDFQKGDIAEGYSVSREKKESFPLTVTSAQKNPTAFYLCASSLLGTDTQYFGPGTRLTVL.

There are a few counts of this clonotype. The chain has TRBV6-5 and TRBJ2-7, with 14 bases identical to TRBD2. Germline lookup yields CDR1 MNHEY and CDR2 SVGAGI. V gave up 4 bases and J gave up 4 bases; unmatched junction bases: 6. The CDR3 is 16 amino acids. The CDR3 DNA is TGTGCCAGCAGTTGGGGGACTAGCGGGAGTCGGTACGAGCAGTACTTC. The encoded protein is CASSWGTSGSRYEQYF.

This sequence joins TRBV5-6 and TRBJ2-5; D gene unclear. The end of the DNA is better explained by TRBJ2-1, so the J call may be wrong. The CDR3 is 11 amino acids. Germline CDR1 SGHDT, CDR2 YYEEEE. Written as DNA, the CDR3 is TGTGCCAGCAGCTTGAAAGTGGAGCAGTTCTTC. Translation: CASSLKVEQFF.

The chain recombines TRBV20-1 with TRBJ2-1; D possibly corresponds to TRBD2 (5 bases). Looked up from germline, CDR1 is DFQATT and CDR2 is SNEGSKA (reference sequence). The germline V and J ends were trimmed by 3 bases and 8 bases, with 14 bases remaining between them. CDR3 length: 13 amino acids. CDR3 amino acids: CSASTRNNHEQFF. In nucleotides, the CDR3 is TGCAGTGCTAGTACTAGGAATAACCATGAGCAGTTCTTC.

This clonotype was counted between two and nine times. The chain recombines TRBV12-3 or TRBV12-4 with TRBJ1-4; D ambiguous. The CDR3 is 15 residues long. V was clipped by 3 bases and J by 0 bases, with 8 bases between them. The CDR3 loop is CASSLEIATNEKLFF. For the CDR3, the DNA is TGTGCCAGCAGTTTGGAGATCGCAACTAATGAAAAACTGTTTTTT.

This rearrangement joins TRBV12-3 or TRBV12-4 to TRBJ2-1; no clear D. With 2 bases removed from V and 0 bases from J, the gap between germline ends came to 8 bases. The CDR3 is 15 residues long. CDR3 amino acids: CASSLPSNSYNEQFF. In nucleotides, the CDR3 is TGTGCCAGCAGTTTACCAAGTAACTCCTACAATGAGCAGTTCTTC.